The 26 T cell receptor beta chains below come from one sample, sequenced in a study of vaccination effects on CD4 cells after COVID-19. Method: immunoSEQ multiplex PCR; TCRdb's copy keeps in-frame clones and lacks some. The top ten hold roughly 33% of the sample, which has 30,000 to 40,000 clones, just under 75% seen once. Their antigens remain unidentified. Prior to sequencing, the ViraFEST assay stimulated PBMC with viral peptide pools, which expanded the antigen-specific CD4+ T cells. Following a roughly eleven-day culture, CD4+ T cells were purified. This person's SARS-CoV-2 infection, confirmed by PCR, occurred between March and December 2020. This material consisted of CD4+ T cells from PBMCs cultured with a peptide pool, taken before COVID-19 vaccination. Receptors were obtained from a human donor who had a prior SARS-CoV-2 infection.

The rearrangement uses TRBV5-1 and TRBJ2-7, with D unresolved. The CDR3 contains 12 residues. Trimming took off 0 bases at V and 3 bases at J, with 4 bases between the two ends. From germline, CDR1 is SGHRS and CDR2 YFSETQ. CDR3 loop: CASSLGYYEQYF. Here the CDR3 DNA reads TGCGCCAGCAGCTTGGGTTACTACGAGCAGTACTTC.

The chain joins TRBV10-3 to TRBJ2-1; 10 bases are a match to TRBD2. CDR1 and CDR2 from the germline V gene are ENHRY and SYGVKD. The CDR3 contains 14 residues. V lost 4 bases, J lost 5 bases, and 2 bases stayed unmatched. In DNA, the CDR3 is TGTGCCATCAGTGTAGCGGGAGGCCACAATGAGCAGTTCTTC. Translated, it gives CAISVAGGHNEQFF.

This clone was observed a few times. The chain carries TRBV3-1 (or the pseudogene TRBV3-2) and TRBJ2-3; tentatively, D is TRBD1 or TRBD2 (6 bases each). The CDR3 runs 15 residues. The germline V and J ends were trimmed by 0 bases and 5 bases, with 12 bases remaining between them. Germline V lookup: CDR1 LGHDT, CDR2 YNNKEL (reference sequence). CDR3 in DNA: TGTGCCAGCAGCCAAGATCCCGGGGGCCGAGATACGCAGTATTTT. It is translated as CASSQDPGGRDTQYF.

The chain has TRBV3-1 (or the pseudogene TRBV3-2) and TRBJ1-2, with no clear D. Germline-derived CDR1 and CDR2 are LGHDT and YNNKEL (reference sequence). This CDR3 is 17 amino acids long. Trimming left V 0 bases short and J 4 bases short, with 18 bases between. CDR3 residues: CASSQDVSWGGPYGYTF. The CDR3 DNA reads TGTGCCAGCAGCCAAGATGTTTCATGGGGAGGTCCCTATGGCTACACCTTC.

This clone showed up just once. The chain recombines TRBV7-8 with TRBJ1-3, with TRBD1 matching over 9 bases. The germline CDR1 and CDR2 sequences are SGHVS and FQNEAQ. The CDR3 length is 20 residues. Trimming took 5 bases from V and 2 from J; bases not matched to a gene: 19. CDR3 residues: CASSNSGGQGSSSTGNTIYF. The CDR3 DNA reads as TGTGCCAGCAGCAATTCGGGGGGACAGGGTAGTAGTAGTACTGGAAACACCATATATTTT.

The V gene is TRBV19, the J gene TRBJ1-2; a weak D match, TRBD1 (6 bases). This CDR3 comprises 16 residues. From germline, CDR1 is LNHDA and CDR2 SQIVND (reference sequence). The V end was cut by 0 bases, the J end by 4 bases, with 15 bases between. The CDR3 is CASSIDLDRFGYGYTF. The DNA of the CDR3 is TGTGCCAGTAGTATAGATCTCGACAGGTTCGGCTATGGCTACACCTTC.

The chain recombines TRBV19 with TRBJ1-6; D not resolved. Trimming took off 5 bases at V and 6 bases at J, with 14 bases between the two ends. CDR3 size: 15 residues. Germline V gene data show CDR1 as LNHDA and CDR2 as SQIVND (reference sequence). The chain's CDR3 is CASSGSSGFNSPLHF. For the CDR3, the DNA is TGTGCCAGTAGTGGTAGTTCCGGGTTTAATTCACCCCTCCACTTT.

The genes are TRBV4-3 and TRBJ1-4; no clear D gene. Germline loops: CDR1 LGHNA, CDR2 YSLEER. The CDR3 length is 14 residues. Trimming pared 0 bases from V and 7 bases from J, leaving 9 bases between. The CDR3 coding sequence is TGCGCCAGCAGCCAAGATCCCACTTCTGAAAAACTGTTTTTT. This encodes CASSQDPTSEKLFF.

The CDR3 here is CASSLVQNSNQPQHF. Written as DNA, the CDR3 is TGTGCCAGCAGCTTAGTTCAAAATAGCAATCAGCCCCAGCATTTT. The J gene is TRBJ1-5, the V gene TRBV7-2; no definite D call. Trimming removed 1 base at V and 0 bases at J, with 7 bases between. Germline V gene lookup returns CDR1 SGHTA and CDR2 FQGNSA. This CDR3 has 15 residues.

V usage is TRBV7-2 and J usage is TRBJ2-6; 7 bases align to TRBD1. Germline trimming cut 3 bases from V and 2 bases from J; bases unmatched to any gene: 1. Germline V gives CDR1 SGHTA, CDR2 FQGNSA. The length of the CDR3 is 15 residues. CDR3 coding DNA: TGTGCCAGCAGCTTCGACAGGGCTGGGGCCAACGTCCTGACTTTC. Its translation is CASSFDRAGANVLTF.

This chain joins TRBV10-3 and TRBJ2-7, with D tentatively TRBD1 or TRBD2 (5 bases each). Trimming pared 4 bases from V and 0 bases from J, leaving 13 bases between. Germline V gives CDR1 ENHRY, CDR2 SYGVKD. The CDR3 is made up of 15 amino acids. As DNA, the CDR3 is TGTGCCATCAGTGCAAGGTCTGGGACCTCCTACGAGCAGTACTTC. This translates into CAISARSGTSYEQYF.

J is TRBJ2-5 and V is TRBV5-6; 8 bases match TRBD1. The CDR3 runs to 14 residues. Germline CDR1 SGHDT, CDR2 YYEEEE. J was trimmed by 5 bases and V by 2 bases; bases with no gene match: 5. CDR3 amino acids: CASSLRQGRETQYF. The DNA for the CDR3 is TGTGCCAGCAGCTTAAGACAGGGGAGGGAGACCCAGTACTTC.

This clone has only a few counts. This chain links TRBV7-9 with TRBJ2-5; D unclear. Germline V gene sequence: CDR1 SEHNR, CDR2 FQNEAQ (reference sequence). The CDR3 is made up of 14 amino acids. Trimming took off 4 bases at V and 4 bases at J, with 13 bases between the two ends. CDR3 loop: CASSSPALGETQYF. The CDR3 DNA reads TGTGCCAGCAGCTCCCCCGCTTTGGGAGAGACCCAGTACTTC.

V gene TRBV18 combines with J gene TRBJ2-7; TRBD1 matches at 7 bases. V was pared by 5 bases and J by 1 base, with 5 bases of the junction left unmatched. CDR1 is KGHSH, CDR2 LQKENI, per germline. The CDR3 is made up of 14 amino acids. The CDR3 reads CASSWDSYSYEQYF. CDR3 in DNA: TGTGCCAGCTCATGGGACAGTTATTCCTACGAGCAGTACTTC.

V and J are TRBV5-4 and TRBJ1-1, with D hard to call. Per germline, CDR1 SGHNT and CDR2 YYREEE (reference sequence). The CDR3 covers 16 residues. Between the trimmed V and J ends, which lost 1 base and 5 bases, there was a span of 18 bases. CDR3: CASSLRVYLRETEAFF. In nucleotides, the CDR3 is TGTGCCAGCAGCTTGAGGGTCTATCTCCGTGAGACTGAAGCTTTCTTT.

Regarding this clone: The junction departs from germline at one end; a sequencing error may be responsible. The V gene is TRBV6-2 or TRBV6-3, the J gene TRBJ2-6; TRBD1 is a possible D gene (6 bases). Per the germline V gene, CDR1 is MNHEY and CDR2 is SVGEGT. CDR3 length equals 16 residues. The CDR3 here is CASSYLQGSGANVLTF. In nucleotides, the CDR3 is TGTGCCAGCAGCTACTTACAGGGCTCTGGGGCCAACGTCCTGACTTTC.

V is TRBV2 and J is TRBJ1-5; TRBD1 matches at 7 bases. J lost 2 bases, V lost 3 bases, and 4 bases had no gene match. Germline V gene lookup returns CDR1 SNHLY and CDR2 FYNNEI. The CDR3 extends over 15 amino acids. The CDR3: CASSDRTGRNQPQHF. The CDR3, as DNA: TGTGCCAGCAGTGACCGGACAGGCCGCAATCAGCCCCAGCATTTT. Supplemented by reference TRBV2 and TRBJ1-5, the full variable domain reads EPEVTQTPSHQVTQMGQEVILRCVPISNHLYFYWYRQILGQKVEFLVSFYNNEISEKSEIFDDQFSVERPDGSNFTLKIRSTKLEDSAMYFCASSDRTGRNQPQHFGDGTRLSIL.

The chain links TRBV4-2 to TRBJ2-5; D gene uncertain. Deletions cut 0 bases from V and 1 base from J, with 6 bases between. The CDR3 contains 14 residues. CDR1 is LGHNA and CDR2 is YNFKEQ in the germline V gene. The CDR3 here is CASSQEPFQETQYF. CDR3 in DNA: TGTGCCAGCAGCCAAGAACCTTTCCAAGAGACCCAGTACTTC.

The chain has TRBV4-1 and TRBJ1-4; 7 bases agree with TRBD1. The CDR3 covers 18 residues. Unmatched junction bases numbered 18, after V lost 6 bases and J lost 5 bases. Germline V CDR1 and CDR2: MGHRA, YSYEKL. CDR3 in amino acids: CASRPTGVTDLQNEKLFF. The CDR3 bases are TGCGCCAGCAGACCAACAGGGGTTACAGATCTTCAGAATGAAAAACTGTTTTTT.

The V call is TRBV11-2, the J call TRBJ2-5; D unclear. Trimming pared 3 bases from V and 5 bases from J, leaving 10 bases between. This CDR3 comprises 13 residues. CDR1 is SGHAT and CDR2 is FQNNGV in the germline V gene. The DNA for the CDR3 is TGTGCCAGCAGCTTGTTGGGTATTGAGACCCAGTACTTC. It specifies CASSLLGIETQYF.

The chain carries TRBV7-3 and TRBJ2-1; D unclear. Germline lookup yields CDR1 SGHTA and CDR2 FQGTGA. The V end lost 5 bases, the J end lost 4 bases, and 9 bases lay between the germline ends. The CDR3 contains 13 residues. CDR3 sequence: CASSPALYNEQFF. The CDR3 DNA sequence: TGTGCCAGCAGCCCGGCTTTATACAATGAGCAGTTCTTC. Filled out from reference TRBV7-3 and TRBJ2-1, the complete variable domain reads GAGVSQTPSNKVTEKGKYVELRCDPISGHTALYWYRQSLGQGPEFLIYFQGTGAADDSGLPNDRFFAVRPEGSVSTLKIQRTERGDSAVYLCASSPALYNEQFFGPGTRLTVL.

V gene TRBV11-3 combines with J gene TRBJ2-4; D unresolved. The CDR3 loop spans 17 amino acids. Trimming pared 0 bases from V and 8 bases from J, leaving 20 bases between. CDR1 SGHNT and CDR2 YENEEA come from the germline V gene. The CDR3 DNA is TGTGCCAGCAGCTTAGATCGAATCGGGTCGCGGAATTACATTCAGTACTTC. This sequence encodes CASSLDRIGSRNYIQYF.

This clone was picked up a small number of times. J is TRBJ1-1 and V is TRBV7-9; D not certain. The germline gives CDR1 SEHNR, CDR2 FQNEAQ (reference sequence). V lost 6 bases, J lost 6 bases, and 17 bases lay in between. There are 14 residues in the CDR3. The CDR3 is CASSSRADGPEAFF. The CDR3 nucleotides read TGTGCCAGCAGTTCACGAGCGGACGGCCCTGAAGCTTTCTTT.

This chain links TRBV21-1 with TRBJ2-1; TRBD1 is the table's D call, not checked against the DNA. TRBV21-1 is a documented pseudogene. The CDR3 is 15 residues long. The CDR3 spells CASRETIQKANEQFF. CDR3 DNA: TGTGCCAGCAGAGAAACCATACAGAAGGCCAATGAGCAGTTCTTC.

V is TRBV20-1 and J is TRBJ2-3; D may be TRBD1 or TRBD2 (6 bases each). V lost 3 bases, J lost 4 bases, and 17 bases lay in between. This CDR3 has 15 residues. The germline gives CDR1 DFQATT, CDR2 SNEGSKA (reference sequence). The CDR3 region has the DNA TGCAGTGCTAGTGTTGGGGGGCCGGTAGCAGATACGCAGTATTTT. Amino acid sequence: CSASVGGPVADTQYF.

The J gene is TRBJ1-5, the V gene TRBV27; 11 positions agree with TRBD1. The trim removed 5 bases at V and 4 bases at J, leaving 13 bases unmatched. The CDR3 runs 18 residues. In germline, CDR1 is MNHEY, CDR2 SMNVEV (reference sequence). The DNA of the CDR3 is TGTGCCAGCAGTGCTTGCTCCGGGACAGGGGGTAGGAATCAGCCCCAGCATTTT. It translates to CASSACSGTGGRNQPQHF.